These T cell receptor beta chains were read from a single sample in a study of radiotherapy plus CTLA-4 blockade in lung cancer. The method was immunoSEQ multiplex PCR; TCRdb's version includes in-frame clones alone and lacks a portion of them. The sample contains tens of thousands of clones, around 79% of which appear only once. The sample in question was peripheral blood, obtained from a patient treated with radiotherapy plus ipilimumab. The receptor source for this set is a human donor with non-small cell lung cancer whose response to radiotherapy plus ipilimumab could not be evaluated. CDR3s include the opening cysteine and the closing phenylalanine or tryptophan. Size tells how often a clone was seen (once, few, many) or the class of an expanded clone, and some rows leave it out.

v_call	clone_size	j_call	cdr3_aa
TRBV18	.	TRBJ1-1	CASSSSGGVNTEAFF
TRBV11-1	.	TRBJ1-6	CASSFDRVKSPLHF
TRBV5-5	few	TRBJ2-5	CASSLRGEGQYF
TRBV7-3	.	TRBJ2-2	CASSLRGLAGVITGELFF
TRBV10-2	.	TRBJ2-5	CASTLAGDLGNQYF
TRBV9	.	TRBJ2-2	CASSPRLETGELFF
TRBV18	few	TRBJ2-1	CASSPPPSNNEQFF
TRBV9	few	TRBJ2-5	CASSVRGEETQYF
TRBV7-3	.	TRBJ2-7	CASSPEGTTYEQYF
TRBV9	.	TRBJ2-3	CASSPGTFTDTQYF
TRBV5-4	few	TRBJ2-1	CASSDWTDNEQFF
TRBV9	.	TRBJ2-7	CASSAGGASKYEQYF
TRBV28	few	TRBJ1-3	CASQSIGQGSGNTIYF
TRBV5-1	.	TRBJ1-1	CASSPTGGDSGAFF
TRBV7-9	.	TRBJ2-3	CASSPSIEGTQYF
TRBV27	.	TRBJ2-7	CASSRQGSYEQYF
TRBV28	.	TRBJ1-6	CASSFRAPLHF
TRBV18	few	TRBJ2-7	CASSPPLAQWEQYF
TRBV10-2	.	TRBJ1-3	CASSARAGNTIYF
TRBV11-2	.	TRBJ2-7	CASSSLSIPGSDEQYF
TRBV9	.	TRBJ1-6	CASSAGRGSSYNSPLHF
TRBV2	few	TRBJ1-6	CASSGTGTTPLHF
TRBV7-3	.	TRBJ2-1	CASSPSAGNNEQFF
TRBV6-5	.	TRBJ1-3	CASSYSAQTAGNTIYF
TRBV6-4	.	TRBJ2-7	CASSDSLARTYEQYF
TRBV19	.	TRBJ2-5	CASTSGETQYF
TRBV6-5	.	TRBJ1-1	CASRLSTEAFF
TRBV28	.	TRBJ2-7	CARKSSYEQYF
TRBV30	.	TRBJ2-7	CAWSPGGSSYEQYF
TRBV14	.	TRBJ2-7	CASSQLRTESYEQYF
TRBV5-4	.	TRBJ2-7	CASSFGGAYEQYF
TRBV5-4	.	TRBJ2-3	CASSLGGRAGAAPSTDTQYF
TRBV7-9	.	TRBJ2-7	CASSPRDKYEQYF
TRBV19	few	TRBJ1-5	CASALGHLSNQPQHF
TRBV4-3	.	TRBJ2-1	CASSLGRNNEQFF
TRBV7-9	.	TRBJ1-3	CAHPAGPGNTIYF
TRBV6-6	.	TRBJ2-3	CAASTSGVTDTQYF
TRBV6-5	.	TRBJ2-4	CASTGARGAKNIQYF
TRBV18	few	TRBJ2-5	CASLRTGGETQYF
TRBV10-1	.	TRBJ1-2	CASRVMQGRSYGYTF
TRBV5-8	.	TRBJ2-2	CASRPGLGENTGELFF
TRBV4-3	.	TRBJ1-2	CASSQEARANYGYTF
TRBV7-2	few	TRBJ1-1	CASSLANTRNTEAFF
TRBV28	once	TRBJ1-2	CASSLKPNYGYTF
TRBV11-3	.	TRBJ2-1	CASSLGSGGSQFF
TRBV4-3	.	TRBJ2-2	CASRPAGGPIGELFF
TRBV5-4	few	TRBJ2-7	CASSTGQGRDEQYF
TRBV25-1	.	TRBJ2-5	CASSDLRTEETQYF
TRBV29-1	once	TRBJ1-1	CSETPTAGTEAFF
TRBV7-2	once	TRBJ2-7	CASSSDRASYEQYF
TRBV4-2	few	TRBJ2-5	CASSHPGTSGGQETQYF
TRBV11-3	.	TRBJ2-7	CASSNGQGNEQYF
TRBV18	.	TRBJ1-2	CASSRGQGAKYGYTF
TRBV7-9	.	TRBJ2-2	CASSFPADRELFF